The clone carrying this T cell receptor (beta chain) was counted at least ten times. The length of the CDR3 is 13 residues. Germline CDR1 SEHNR, CDR2 FQNEAQ (reference sequence). Trimming removed 3 bases at V and 8 bases at J, with 13 bases between. TCRdb processed the RT-PCR reads anew with MiXCR; each CDR3 protein has one entry. The sample yields 800,000 to 1,000,000 distinct CDR3 sequences, approximately 18% seen once. The sample originates from a study of patients and donors after allogeneic stem cell transplantation. The sequence was obtained from a human donor who was either an allogeneic HSCT recipient or a stem cell or donor lymphocyte infusion donor (not recorded which). It is not recorded whose cells these are; they may come from a transplant donor. This chain uses TRBV7-9 with TRBJ1-1; no firm D call. The sample was blood, either unsorted or a sorted T cell fraction (not recorded which). The chain's CDR3 is CASSFGATDEAFF. The CDR3 DNA is TGTGCCAGCAGCTTTGGCGCCACGGACGAAGCTTTCTTT.